This entry concerns a single T cell receptor (beta chain). In the study's own analysis: By means of reference gene primer amplification, nucleated cell counts were estimated. Sequencing was performed with immunoSEQ multiplex PCR; in TCRdb, only in-frame clones are kept and a portion is missing. V and J calls and clone size are given by that table; D and trimming were obtained from the DNA. The data hold more than 60,000 clones, with 91% observed a single time. This entry is derived from a study of blood T cell repertoires in COVID-19. As for the study in general: Researchers got acute and convalescent COVID-19 samples from the United States, Italy and Spain. PBMCs, B-cell-depleted T cells, or T cells provided the cDNA or gDNA that made up the material.

This CDR3 spans 13 amino acids. The chain has TRBV21-1 and TRBJ1-1. TRBV21-1 is designated a pseudogene. Specimen: peripheral blood. This sequence was found in a human donor in a cohort sampled during active COVID-19. CDR3 sequence reads: CASSKEGGAEAFF. CDR3 sequence (DNA): TGTGCCAGCAGCAAAGAAGGCGGAGCTGAAGCTTTCTTT.